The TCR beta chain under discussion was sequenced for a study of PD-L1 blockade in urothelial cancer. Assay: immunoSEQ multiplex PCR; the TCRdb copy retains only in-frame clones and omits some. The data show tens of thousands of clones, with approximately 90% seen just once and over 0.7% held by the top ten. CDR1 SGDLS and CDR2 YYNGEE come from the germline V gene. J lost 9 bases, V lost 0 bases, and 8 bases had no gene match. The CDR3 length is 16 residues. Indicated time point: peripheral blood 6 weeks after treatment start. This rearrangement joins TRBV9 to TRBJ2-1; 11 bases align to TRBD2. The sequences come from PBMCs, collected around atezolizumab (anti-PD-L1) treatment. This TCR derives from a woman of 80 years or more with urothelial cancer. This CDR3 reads CASSVEALAGAVEQFF. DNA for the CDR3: TGTGCCAGCAGCGTAGAGGCACTAGCGGGAGCGGTTGAGCAGTTCTTC.